Sequencing of this T cell receptor beta chain was carried out in a study of CD4+ T cells in melanoma. General study results and limits: In melanoma, neoantigen-specific CD4+ T cells reportedly differed in differentiation state. CD8+ T cell, macrophage and B cell function reportedly correlated with neoantigen-specific CD4+ T cells.

Trimming at V came to 2 bases and at J to 0 bases, leaving 9 bases not matched to a gene. The germline CDR1 and CDR2 sequences are SGHTA and FQGNSA. The CDR3 length is 18 residues. As concerns this clone: Its cognate antigen is unknown.

TCRdb's table, derived via immunoSEQ multiplex PCR, lists solely in-frame clones and lacks some. Here the sample spans 90,000 to 130,000 clones, roughly 90% being singletons. The source of this sequence is a human donor with melanoma. Sequencing was carried out using peripheral blood. This chain links TRBV7-2 with TRBJ2-3, with 9 bases lining up with TRBD2. CDR3 protein: CASSLTLAGLTSTDTQYF. DNA of the CDR3: TGTGCCAGCAGCTTAACCCTAGCGGGGCTGACCAGCACAGATACGCAGTATTTT.